This record looks at one T cell receptor beta chain sequence and its context. This record comes from a study of blood T cell repertoires in COVID-19. Across the study: Samples of COVID-19 (acute and convalescent) were obtained from the United States, Italy and Spain.

Looked up from germline, CDR1 is MNHEY and CDR2 is SVGAGI. The CDR3 has 15 amino acids. Trimming left V 10 bases short and J 5 bases short, with 20 bases between. As handled by the study authors: Amplification with reference gene primers provided the estimates of nucleated cell counts. Profiled with immunoSEQ multiplex PCR; TCRdb holds only in-frame clones, not every one. The DNA gave D and trimming, while V, J and clone size come from that table. The sample shows 300,000 to 400,000 clones, 90% of them seen only once. Source material: PBMCs or T cells enriched from blood (not recorded which). This receptor was identified in a man in his sixties who had recovered from COVID-19. This sequence joins TRBV6-5 and TRBJ2-2, with D perhaps matching TRBD1 (6 bases). The CDR3 DNA reads TGTGCCATCCAATCACAGGGTAGAGTAACCGGGGAGCTGTTTTTT. Encoded protein: CAIQSQGRVTGELFF.